These 23 T cell receptor beta chains came from one sample sequenced in a study of shared clonotypes between healthy human individuals (dated by TCRdb to about 2020). Libraries came from the immunoSEQ multiplex PCR assay. TCRdb holds this immuneACCESS table with in-frame rearrangements only. Some clones are missing; in checked studies, unresolved V genes explain under half, and the rest has no known cause. Here the sample has 2.3 million or so clones; 80% to 95% occur a single time. The ten largest clonotypes hold 0.39% of the sample. The sample was naive CD4+ T cells from PBMCs. Interpreted using the paper, the cell subset or site label stands for: CD45RA+ positively selected. These receptors all come from a man aged 18-30 years in good health. Some clones in this sample may be carry-over from other donors' samples.

This clone was picked up a small number of times. The same CDR3 arises from other DNA sequences in this sample as well. CDR3 sequence reads: CASSEQGATYEQYF. In DNA form, the CDR3 reads TGTGCCAGCAGTGAGCAAGGGGCCACCTACGAGCAGTACTTC. The chain couples TRBV2 to TRBJ2-7, with D possibly TRBD1 on 5 matching bases. Germline CDR1 and CDR2: SNHLY and FYNNEI. This CDR3 has 14 amino acids. With 3 bases removed from V and 2 bases from J, the gap between germline ends came to 11 bases.

As for this clone: At the DNA level, this CDR3 is encoded by other sequences in the same sample as well. The gene calls are TRBV5-1 and TRBJ1-3; possible D gene TRBD1, 5 bases. The ends were cut back, 1 base at V and 1 base at J, with 6 bases in the middle. Germline V gene sequence: CDR1 SGHRS, CDR2 YFSETQ. The CDR3 runs 14 residues. In DNA, the CDR3 is TGCGCCAGCAGCTTGACAGGATCTGGAAACACCATATATTTT. Its translation: CASSLTGSGNTIYF.

The chain combines TRBV18 with TRBJ2-7, with TRBD1 matching over 10 bases. The CDR3 has 15 residues. V gave up 6 bases and J gave up 2 bases; unmatched junction bases: 7. Germline loops: CDR1 KGHSH, CDR2 LQKENI. CDR3 in amino acids: CASSPDGTGAYEQYF. The CDR3 coding sequence is TGTGCCAGCTCCCCGGATGGGACAGGGGCCTACGAGCAGTACTTC.

V gene TRBV27 combines with J gene TRBJ2-1; 10 nucleotides align to TRBD1. In germline, CDR1 is MNHEY, CDR2 SMNVEV (reference sequence). CDR3 length equals 13 residues. V was pared by 7 bases and J by 7 bases, with 4 bases of the junction left unmatched. CDR3 nucleotides: TGTGCCAGCACTCGGACAGGGGGGAATGAGCAGTTCTTC. It translates to CASTRTGGNEQFF.

DNA for the CDR3: TGTGCCAGCAGTTGGGGTCCGGCGGGAGAAGCTTTCTTT. Protein: CASSWGPAGEAFF. The chain uses TRBV28 and TRBJ1-1, with no clear D. The V gene lost 4 bases and the J gene lost 8 bases, with 14 bases spanning the gap. The CDR3 extends over 13 amino acids. Germline values: CDR1 MDHEN, CDR2 SYDVKM.

The chain joins TRBV5-5 to TRBJ2-7; TRBD1 aligns across 7 bases. After removal of 5 bases from V and 5 bases from J, the junction contained 7 bases not matched to a gene. Germline values: CDR1 SGHKS, CDR2 YYEKEE (reference sequence). The CDR3 is 13 amino acids. CDR3 sequence reads: CASSRPQGNEQYF. CDR3 nucleotides: TGTGCCAGCAGTCGACCACAGGGGAACGAGCAGTACTTC.

The gene calls are TRBV29-1 and TRBJ2-1; possibly TRBD1 for D (6 bases). CDR1 and CDR2 from the germline V gene are SQVTM and ANQGSEA. The ends were cut back, 0 bases at V and 3 bases at J, with 15 bases in the middle. There are 16 residues in the CDR3. Written as DNA, the CDR3 is TGCAGCGTTGAAGATCTTCAGGGGCCCTTCTACAATGAGCAGTTCTTC. Its translation: CSVEDLQGPFYNEQFF.

As concerns this clone: The sample holds other DNA sequences that translate to the same CDR3. This sequence joins TRBV6-5 and TRBJ2-2; no definite D call. CDR3 length: 11 residues. Between the trimmed V and J ends, which lost 5 bases and 7 bases, there was a span of 5 bases. Germline values: CDR1 MNHEY, CDR2 SVGAGI. The CDR3 sequence is CASSSRGELFF. CDR3 sequence (DNA): TGTGCCAGCAGTAGCCGCGGGGAGCTGTTTTTT.

The CDR3 sequence is CASSPSTGYNEKLFF. The DNA of the CDR3 is TGTGCCAGCAGCCCCTCGACAGGGTATAATGAAAAACTGTTTTTT. The rearrangement links TRBV28 to TRBJ1-4; TRBD1 matches 7 bases. Germline CDR1 reads MDHEN; CDR2 reads SYDVKM. Germline trimming cut 6 bases from V and 4 bases from J; bases unmatched to any gene: 8. CDR3 length: 15 amino acids.

V is TRBV7-6 and J is TRBJ2-1; TRBD1 matches at 11 bases. CDR3 size: 16 residues. Germline V gene lookup returns CDR1 SGHVS and CDR2 FNYEAQ. Trimming cost V 4 bases and J 4 bases; bases outside gene matches: 6. CDR3 DNA sequence: TGTGCCAGCAGCTCGTCGGACAGGGGGCTTTACAATGAGCAGTTCTTC. Protein sequence: CASSSSDRGLYNEQFF.

The rearrangement joins TRBV5-6 to TRBJ2-7, with D perhaps matching TRBD1 (5 bases). This CDR3 contains 14 residues. Germline V gives CDR1 SGHDT, CDR2 YYEEEE. Trimming pared 4 bases from V and 2 bases from J, leaving 13 bases between. The CDR3 sequence: CASSQGANPYEQYF. The CDR3 nucleotides read TGTGCCAGCAGCCAAGGGGCGAATCCCTACGAGCAGTACTTC.

The chain has TRBV28 and TRBJ1-3; D unresolved. The CDR3 loop spans 14 amino acids. Germline loops: CDR1 MDHEN, CDR2 SYDVKM. Deletions cut 3 bases from V and 0 bases from J, with 6 bases between. CDR3: CASSFRHSGNTIYF. CDR3 DNA sequence: TGTGCCAGCAGTTTTAGGCACTCTGGAAACACCATATATTTT.

The chain joins TRBV5-1 to TRBJ2-7, with 11 positions matching TRBD2. Germline loops: CDR1 SGHRS, CDR2 YFSETQ. The CDR3 totals 18 residues. Trimming at V came to 4 bases and at J to 2 bases, leaving 14 bases not matched to a gene. CDR3 in DNA: TGCGCCAGCAGCCTACTCCCACAGACTAGCGGGACCGCCTACGAGCAGTACTTC. Translated: CASSLLPQTSGTAYEQYF.

The V gene is TRBV7-3, the J gene TRBJ1-2; D is unresolved. The CDR3 length is 13 residues. CDR1 and CDR2 (germline): SGHTA, FQGTGA. With 5 bases removed from V and 3 bases from J, the gap between germline ends came to 10 bases. The CDR3: CASSRDFDYGYTF. DNA for the CDR3: TGTGCCAGCAGCCGAGATTTTGACTATGGCTACACCTTC.

The chain couples TRBV6-5 to TRBJ2-3, with 7 bases fitting TRBD1. Losses at the gene ends were 2 bases for V and 4 bases for J; bases not matched to a gene: 6. CDR1 is MNHEY, CDR2 SVGAGI, per germline. The CDR3 has 15 amino acids. The CDR3 nucleotides read TGTGCCAGCAGTTACCAGCCCCAGGGGGCAGATACGCAGTATTTT. It yields the protein CASSYQPQGADTQYF.

On this clone itself: The sample carries other DNA sequences with the same CDR3. The chain carries TRBV6-5 and TRBJ1-1; no firm D call. The CDR3 has 15 residues. V lost 0 bases to trimming and J lost 0 bases, with 8 bases between them. Germline assignment: CDR1 MNHEY and CDR2 SVGAGI. CDR3 sequence: CASSYSSGMNTEAFF. In nucleotides, the CDR3 is TGTGCCAGCAGTTACTCGTCGGGGATGAACACTGAAGCTTTCTTT.

The rearrangement joins TRBV28 to TRBJ2-2; 11 bases match TRBD1. Germline-derived CDR1 and CDR2 are MDHEN and SYDVKM. V shed 5 bases, J shed 7 bases, and the junction held 15 bases outside the gene matches. The CDR3 covers 18 residues. CDR3 coding DNA: TGTGCCAGCAGTAAGGCGGACAGGGGGCGACTAGGCATCGGGGAGCTGTTTTTT. Its translation is CASSKADRGRLGIGELFF.

The chain links TRBV6-6 to TRBJ2-7, with 9 bases lining up with TRBD1. Trimming at V came to 8 bases and at J to 6 bases, leaving 11 bases not matched to a gene. Germline V lookup: CDR1 MNHNY, CDR2 SVGAGI (reference sequence). The CDR3 is made up of 14 amino acids. The CDR3 region has the DNA TGTGCCAGCGCCGCCGGGACAGGGACCGGCGAGCAGTACTTC. This gives the protein CASAAGTGTGEQYF.

The chain carries TRBV18 and TRBJ1-4; TRBD1 matches 7 bases. The length of the CDR3 is 16 residues. With 3 bases clipped from V and 7 bases from J, the junction kept 11 bases outside the gene matches. The germline gives CDR1 KGHSH, CDR2 LQKENI. CDR3 loop: CASSPQPGQEGEKLFF. DNA for the CDR3: TGTGCCAGCTCACCTCAACCCGGACAGGAGGGTGAAAAACTGTTTTTT.

The rearrangement uses TRBV5-8 and TRBJ1-3, with D possibly TRBD1 on 5 matching bases. V gave up 4 bases and J gave up 7 bases, with 9 bases separating them. The V gene's germline CDR1 is SGHTS and CDR2 YDEGEE. This CDR3 region has 12 residues. In DNA, the CDR3 is TGTGCCAGCAGCGTCAGGGACAACACCATATATTTT. It translates to CASSVRDNTIYF.

The chain has TRBV11-2 and TRBJ2-3; the D call may be TRBD1 or TRBD2 (6 bases each). Germline lookup yields CDR1 SGHAT and CDR2 FQNNGV. The V end was cut by 10 bases, the J end by 6 bases, with 20 bases between. The CDR3 has 14 amino acids. CDR3 region: CATQHSGAEDTQYF. CDR3 DNA sequence: TGTGCCACCCAGCACTCGGGGGCTGAGGATACGCAGTATTTT. The variable domain in full, completed from reference TRBV11-2 and TRBJ2-3, reads EAGVAQSPRYKIIEKRQSVAFWCNPISGHATLYWYQQILGQGPKLLIQFQNNGVVDDSQLPKDRFSAERLKGVDSTLKIQPAKLEDSAVYLCATQHSGAEDTQYFGPGTRLTVL.

Details on this clone: This sample also contains other DNA sequences that code for the same CDR3. The rearrangement links TRBV9 to TRBJ2-7; perhaps TRBD1 as D (6 bases). Between the trimmed V and J ends, which lost 0 bases and 4 bases, there was a span of 11 bases. Germline-derived CDR1 and CDR2 are SGDLS and YYNGEE. The length of the CDR3 is 14 residues. The CDR3 DNA reads as TGTGCCAGCAGCGTAGGGCAGGGGACGTACGAGCAGTACTTC. It codes for CASSVGQGTYEQYF.

This chain joins TRBV29-1 and TRBJ2-3, with 8 bases identical to TRBD2. This CDR3 has 15 residues. With 6 bases clipped from V and 1 base from J, the junction kept 9 bases outside the gene matches. Germline assignment: CDR1 SQVTM and CDR2 ANQGSEA. CDR3 sequence reads: CSVRGGRFGTDTQYF. The CDR3 region has the DNA TGCAGCGTACGGGGGGGGCGCTTCGGCACAGATACGCAGTATTTT.